The T cell receptor beta chain under discussion was sequenced for a study of tumor T cells in aggressive B-cell lymphoma. Some clones are missing from TCRdb's copy, which holds only in-frame ones; the method was immunoSEQ multiplex PCR. In the table there are approximately 2,200 clones, about nine tenths of which are singletons. CDR3 length: 15 residues. The V end lost 1 base, the J end lost 0 bases, and 9 bases lay between the germline ends. Per the germline V gene, CDR1 is SGHDT and CDR2 is YYEEEE. The source of this sequence is an adult with diffuse large B cell lymphoma. The rearrangement joins TRBV5-6 to TRBJ2-3; D ambiguous. The sequenced sample was tumor tissue. CDR3 DNA: TGTGCCAGCAGCTTGCGGCGACTCAGCACAGATACGCAGTATTTT. This translates into CASSLRRLSTDTQYF.